This T cell receptor (beta chain) is from a study of blood T cell repertoires in COVID-19. The assay was immunoSEQ multiplex PCR, and TCRdb's table has in-frame clones only and misses some. In the table there are 180,000 or so clones, more than 75% of which are singletons. This clonotype was obtained from a person between 65 and 80 years old with COVID-19, enrolled during active disease. Specimen: peripheral blood.

This CDR3 reads CASSQTSFSSDTQYF. In DNA, the CDR3 is TGTGCCAGCAGCCAGACTAGTTTTTCGTCAGATACGCAGTATTTT. V gene TRBV4-2 combines with J gene TRBJ2-3; a weak D match, TRBD2 (6 bases). Trimming left V 3 bases short and J 4 bases short, with 14 bases between. Per germline, CDR1 LGHNA and CDR2 YNFKEQ. CDR3 length: 15 amino acids.